Listed below are T cell receptor beta chains from one sample, sequenced in a study of T cells in tuberculosis. Some clones are missing from TCRdb's copy, which holds only in-frame ones; the method was immunoSEQ multiplex PCR. The sample shows 24,000 or so clones, less than 97% of them seen only once. The sample consisted of PBMCs. These receptors originate from a donor between 10 and 35 years old with latent tuberculosis or without tuberculosis infection. Each CDR3 is given with its conserved first and last residue. A D gene is named only where the DNA matches it firmly. The size field is filled for only some rows; it gives once, few, many or a size class.

>TRBJ2-5|TRBV4-1|.|.
CASSRRRSQETQYF
TGCGCCAGCAGTCGAAGGCGGTCCCAAGAGACCCAGTACTTC
>TRBJ2-1|TRBV5-4|TRBD2|.
CASRAARGGLYNEQFF
TGTGCCAGCAGGGCCGCGCGGGGGGGGCTCTACAATGAGCAGTTCTTC
>TRBJ2-1|TRBV11-3|.|.
CASSLGGGVENEQFF
TGTGCCAGCAGCTTAGGAGGGGGGGTCGAGAATGAGCAGTTCTTC
>TRBJ2-3|TRBV12-5|TRBD1|few
CASGSDRGLYTQYF
TGTGCTAGTGGTAGTGACAGGGGGCTATATACGCAGTATTTT
>TRBJ2-3|TRBV6-5|.|once
CASSYERIRPTDTQYF
TGTGCCAGCAGTTACGAGAGGATTCGGCCCACAGATACGCAGTATTTT
>TRBJ1-2|TRBV29-1|.|once
CSVPRAGVYGYTF
TGCAGCGTCCCCCGAGCGGGTGTCTATGGCTACACCTTC
>TRBJ2-3|TRBV6-6|TRBD1|.
CASSYGRTGGSDTQYF
TGTGCCAGCAGTTACGGGCGGACAGGGGGCTCAGATACGCAGTATTTT
>TRBJ2-2|TRBV11-3|.|.
CASSLAWTAITGELFF
TGTGCCAGCAGCTTAGCGTGGACAGCAATCACCGGGGAGCTGTTTTTT
>TRBJ2-3|TRBV7-9|TRBD2|.
CASSPGRRTTDTQYF
TGTGCCAGCAGCCCCGGGAGGCGGACCACAGATACGCAGTATTTT
>TRBJ2-2|TRBV27|.|.
CASSPGKDLTGELFF
TGTGCCAGCAGTCCGGGAAAGGATCTCACCGGGGAGCTGTTTTTT
>TRBJ1-5|TRBV19|.|.
CASSIWEGSNQPQHF
TGTGCCAGTAGTATTTGGGAGGGAAGCAATCAGCCCCAGCATTTT
>TRBJ2-2|TRBV29-1|.|.
CSVEDRGYTGELFF
TGCAGCGTTGAAGATAGGGGGTACACCGGGGAGCTGTTTTTT
>TRBJ1-1|TRBV5-1|.|.
CASSSKTGLTEAFF
TGCGCCAGCAGCTCGAAGACAGGACTCACTGAAGCTTTCTTT
>TRBJ1-1|TRBV11-1|TRBD1|once
CASSFPAGTGSRGAFF
TGTGCCAGCAGCTTCCCTGCCGGGACAGGGTCTAGGGGGGCTTTCTTT
>TRBJ2-1|TRBV11-1|.|.
CASSLSGQDPFF
TGTGCCAGCAGCTTAAGCGGCCAGGATCCGTTCTTC
>TRBJ1-2|TRBV11-3|TRBD1|.
CASSLVHGQGRYGYTF
TGTGCCAGCAGCTTAGTCCACGGACAGGGTCGTTATGGCTACACCTTC
>TRBJ1-2|TRBV19|TRBD1|.
CASNPRDRRNYGYTF
TGTGCCAGTAACCCCCGGGACAGGCGTAACTATGGCTACACCTTC
>TRBJ2-1|TRBV4-1|.|.
CASSQEPPLRWNEQFF
TGCGCCAGCAGCCAAGAACCCCCGCTGCGGTGGAATGAGCAGTTCTTC
>TRBJ1-6|TRBV20-1|.|.
CSAGGGFTLHF
TGCAGTGCTGGGGGGGGGTTCACCCTCCACTTT
>TRBJ1-6|TRBV6-5|TRBD1|.
CASSSPGTANSPLHF
TGTGCCAGCAGTTCCCCCGGGACAGCAAATTCACCCCTCCACTTT
>TRBJ1-1|TRBV6-1|.|.
CASVPGYTEAFF
TGTGCCAGCGTGCCCGGTTACACTGAAGCTTTCTTT
>TRBJ1-6|TRBV4-2|TRBD1|.
CASGETGYAYNSPLHF
TGTGCCAGCGGGGAGACAGGGTACGCCTATAATTCACCCCTCCACTTT
>TRBJ2-2|TRBV6-6|TRBD1|.
CASNDGTVGAGELFF
TGTGCCAGCAACGACGGGACAGTCGGCGCCGGGGAGCTGTTTTTT
>TRBJ1-1|TRBV27|.|.
CASSSMGAAEAFF
TGTGCCAGCAGTTCGATGGGGGCGGCTGAAGCTTTCTTT
>TRBJ1-5|TRBV7-8|TRBD1|.
CASSWDSSQPQHF
TGTGCCAGCTCATGGGACAGTTCGCAGCCCCAGCATTTT
>TRBJ2-5|TRBV10-2|TRBD2|once
CASSRGGGQETQYF
TGCGCCAGCAGTCGCGGGGGGGGGCAAGAGACCCAGTACTTC
>TRBJ1-1|TRBV4-1|TRBD1|.
CASSALQGVGTEAFF
TGCGCCAGCAGCGCACTACAGGGGGTTGGCACTGAAGCTTTCTTT
>TRBJ2-3|TRBV5-8|.|.
CASSLDRSTDTQYF
TGTGCCAGCAGCTTGGACAGGAGCACAGATACGCAGTATTTT
>TRBJ1-2|TRBV29-1|TRBD1|.
CSVEDPDRGYGYTF
TGCAGCGTTGAAGATCCTGACAGGGGGTATGGCTACACCTTC
>TRBJ1-2|TRBV6-1|TRBD1|.
CASSEAGDRAYGYTF
TGTGCCAGCAGTGAAGCAGGGGACAGGGCCTATGGCTACACCTTC
>TRBJ1-2|TRBV14|TRBD1|.
CASSQTGTGLAGYTF
TGTGCCAGCAGCCAAACCGGGACAGGGCTCGCTGGCTACACCTTC
>TRBJ2-1|TRBV30|.|.
CAWSGNGFYNEQFF
TGTGCCTGGAGTGGAAACGGGTTCTACAATGAGCAGTTCTTC
>TRBJ2-3|TRBV6-6|.|.
CASSYSTKYTDTQYF
TGTGCCAGCAGTTACTCGACTAAGTACACAGATACGCAGTATTTT
>TRBJ2-5|TRBV5-1|.|.
CASSLGGLQETQYF
TGCGCCAGCAGCTTGGGGGGACTTCAAGAGACCCAGTACTTC
>TRBJ2-2|TRBV2|.|.
CASSAQGWELFF
TGTGCCAGCAGCGCACAGGGATGGGAGCTGTTTTTT
>TRBJ1-1|TRBV6-5|TRBD1|.
CASAQRTGGTEAFF
TGTGCCAGCGCCCAAAGGACAGGGGGCACTGAAGCTTTCTTT
>TRBJ1-2|TRBV10-3|.|.
CAISEALQENYGYTF
TGTGCCATCAGTGAGGCGCTACAGGAGAACTATGGCTACACCTTC
>TRBJ1-1|TRBV6-6|.|.
CASRRPSLSNTEAFF
TGTGCCAGCAGGCGGCCGTCACTGTCGAACACTGAAGCTTTCTTT
>TRBJ1-3|TRBV7-9|.|.
CASSWVTTGNTIYF
TGTGCCAGCAGCTGGGTGACAACAGGAAACACCATATATTTT
>TRBJ1-3|TRBV29-1|TRBD1|few
CSVETGAGNTIYF
TGCAGCGTTGAAACAGGGGCCGGAAACACCATATATTTT
>TRBJ1-1|TRBV4-1|TRBD1|.
CASSQGQGRWTEAFF
TGCGCCAGCAGCCAAGGACAGGGAAGATGGACTGAAGCTTTCTTT